The present TCR beta chain was sequenced within a study of blood T cells in healthy people across ages. Overall study results and limits: PBMCs left unsorted prevented a conclusive naive versus antigen-experienced comparison.

A second PCR, run for roughly 7 to 11 cycles, used a sample-barcoded 5' primer plus a J-beta primer mix. Using its own MiXCR run on the 5' RACE reads, TCRdb lists one record per CDR3 protein. This sample has over 750,000 distinct CDR3 sequences, with about 25% found just once. CDR1 is DFQATT and CDR2 is SNEGSKA in the germline V gene (reference sequence). This CDR3 region has 14 residues. V was shortened by 0 bases and J by 5 bases, with 13 bases between the two germline ends. In this sample, this clonotype turned up many times. What it binds is unknown. This sample was shared with a second study, whose subject was T cells of mothers and their children.

This clonotype was obtained from a boy between 10 and 17 years old in good health. This chain connects TRBV20-1 to TRBJ2-5; maybe TRBD2 (5 bases). The source material was blood. This CDR3 is CSARDGSSRETQYF. CDR3 bases: TGCAGTGCTAGAGATGGGAGCTCACGGGAGACCCAGTACTTC.